This TCR beta chain was observed in a study of blood T cells in healthy people across ages. V shed 8 bases, J shed 2 bases, and the junction held 5 bases outside the gene matches. The CDR3 loop spans 13 amino acids. CDR1 and CDR2 (germline): MNHEY, SMNVEV (reference sequence). A second PCR of about 6 to 12 cycles used a sample-barcoded 5' primer and a J-beta primer mix. One entry per CDR3 protein results from TCRdb running MiXCR on the 5' RACE reads. The sample shows hundreds of thousands of distinct CDR3 sequences, around 45% of them seen only once. This clonotype was recorded a few times. The chain combines TRBV27 with TRBJ2-7; TRBD1 aligns across 8 bases. This clonotype was sampled from an elderly man in good health. Sequencing was done on a sample of blood. CDR3 in amino acids: CASGRGRTYEQYF. CDR3 in DNA: TGTGCCAGCGGCAGGGGGCGCACCTACGAGCAGTACTTC.